This entry lists 8 T cell receptor beta chains sequenced from one sample in a study of cytomegalovirus exposure and HLA in healthy donors. The PCR used 60 Vbeta and 13 Jbeta primers. Method: immunoSEQ multiplex PCR; TCRdb's copy keeps in-frame clones and lacks some. This sample has 250,000 to 350,000 clones; 75% to 90% occur once, and the top ten carry 0.3% to 0.35%. Material: PBMCs. The receptors stem from a girl aged 2 to 9 in good health and CMV-seronegative.

V is TRBV7-2 and J is TRBJ2-1; a weak D match, TRBD2 (6 bases). V lost 5 bases and J lost 3, with 11 bases in between. CDR3 length: 14 residues. Germline CDR1 and CDR2: SGHTA and FQGNSA. The DNA of the CDR3 is TGTGCCAGCAGCGAACCGGGGGACTACAATGAGCAGTTCTTC. As protein: CASSEPGDYNEQFF. The complete variable domain, with remaining parts taken from reference TRBV7-2 and TRBJ2-1, reads GAGVSQSPSNKVTEKGKDVELRCDPISGHTALYWYRQSLGQGLEFLIYFQGNSAPDKSGLPSDRFSAERTGGSVSTLTIQRTQQEDSAVYLCASSEPGDYNEQFFGPGTRLTVL.

The J gene is TRBJ2-5, the V gene TRBV28, with 8 nucleotides matching TRBD2. This CDR3 is built from 16 residues. The trim removed 5 bases at V and 1 base at J, leaving 9 bases unmatched. The germline gives CDR1 MDHEN, CDR2 SYDVKM. As DNA, the CDR3 is TGTGCCAGCAGTCTTGCCGGGACTAGGGGCCAAGAGACCCAGTACTTC. This codes for CASSLAGTRGQETQYF.

V gene TRBV4-2 combines with J gene TRBJ1-1; TRBD1 might be the D (6 bases). Germline V gene sequence: CDR1 LGHNA, CDR2 YNFKEQ. The CDR3 totals 17 residues. The V gene lost 0 bases and the J gene lost 7 bases, with 21 bases spanning the gap. The CDR3 DNA is TGTGCCAGCAGCCAAGATAATAGGATGGGAGGGGGTGGTGAAGCTTTCTTT. It encodes CASSQDNRMGGGGEAFF.

The chain combines TRBV5-4 with TRBJ2-5; 12 bases are a match to TRBD2. Gene TRBJ2-7 matches the end of the DNA better, so the J call may be wrong. Germline V gene lookup returns CDR1 SGHNT and CDR2 YYREEE (reference sequence). The CDR3 covers 15 residues. DNA of the CDR3: TGTGCCAGCAGCTTTAGCCCTAGCGGGGGGGCCGAGCAGTACTTC. This sequence encodes CASSFSPSGGAEQYF.

CDR3 sequence reads: CASRTRQGSYNSPLHF. The CDR3 DNA reads TGTGCCAGCAGGACTAGACAGGGTAGTTATAATTCACCCCTCCACTTT. The rearrangement uses TRBV28 and TRBJ1-6, with 7 bases identical to TRBD1. Trimming removed 6 bases from V and 4 bases from J; junction bases left unmatched: 9. The CDR3 loop spans 16 amino acids. Germline CDR1 and CDR2: MDHEN and SYDVKM. The whole variable domain, filled in from reference TRBV28 and TRBJ1-6, reads DVKVTQSSRYLVKRTGEKVFLECVQDMDHENMFWYRQDPGLGLRLIYFSYDVKMKEKGDIPEGYSVSREKKERFSLILESASTNQTSMYLCASRTRQGSYNSPLHFGNGTRLTVT.

The chain employs TRBV30 and TRBJ2-1; D is ambiguous. The CDR3 is 11 amino acids. V was cut by 4 bases and J by 3 bases, with 4 bases left in between. Germline CDR1 reads GTSNPN; CDR2 reads SVGIG (reference sequence). CDR3 in DNA: TGTGCCTGGAACTTCTACAATGAGCAGTTCTTC. It translates to CAWNFYNEQFF.

This clone is a singleton in its sample. V gene TRBV2 combines with J gene TRBJ2-1; TRBD2 agrees at 10 bases. CDR3 size: 14 residues. Germline loops: CDR1 SNHLY, CDR2 FYNNEI. After removal of 4 bases from V and 8 bases from J, the junction contained 5 bases not matched to a gene. The DNA of the CDR3 is TGTGCCAGCAGTGGGGAGCGGGGGGGCCATGAGCAGTTCTTC. Protein sequence: CASSGERGGHEQFF.

In its sample, this clone was seen a few times. The chain recombines TRBV5-4 with TRBJ2-7, with TRBD2 identical over 8 bases. J gave up 2 bases and V 0 bases, and 7 bases lay outside the gene matches. CDR1 is SGHNT, CDR2 YYREEE, per germline (reference sequence). This CDR3 is built from 16 residues. CDR3 loop: CASSLARAGGTYEQYF. CDR3 sequence (DNA): TGTGCCAGCAGCTTGGCCCGGGCGGGGGGAACCTACGAGCAGTACTTC. The variable domain in full, with the rest retrieved from reference TRBV5-4 and TRBJ2-7, is ETGVTQSPTHLIKTRGQQVTLRCSSQSGHNTVSWYQQALGQGPQFIFQYYREEENGRGNFPPRFSGLQFPNYSSELNVNALELDDSALYLCASSLARAGGTYEQYFGPGTRLTVT.